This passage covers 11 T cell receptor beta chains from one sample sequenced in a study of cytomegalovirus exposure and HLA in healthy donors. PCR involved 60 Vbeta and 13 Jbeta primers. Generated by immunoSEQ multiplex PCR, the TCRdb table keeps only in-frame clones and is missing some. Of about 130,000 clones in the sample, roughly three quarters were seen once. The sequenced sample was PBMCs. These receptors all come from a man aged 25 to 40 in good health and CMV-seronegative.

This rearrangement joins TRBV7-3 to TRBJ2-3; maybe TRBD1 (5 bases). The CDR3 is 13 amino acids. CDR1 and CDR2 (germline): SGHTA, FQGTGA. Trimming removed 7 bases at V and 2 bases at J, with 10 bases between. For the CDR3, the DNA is TGTGCCAGCAACGACAGACCCACAGATACGCAGTATTTT. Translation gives CASNDRPTDTQYF.

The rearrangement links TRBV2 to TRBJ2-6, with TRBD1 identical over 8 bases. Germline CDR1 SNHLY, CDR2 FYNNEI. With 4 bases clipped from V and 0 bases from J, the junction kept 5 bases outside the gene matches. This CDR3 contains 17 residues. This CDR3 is CASSVQGVISGANVLTF. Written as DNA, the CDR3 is TGTGCCAGCAGTGTACAGGGGGTAATCTCTGGGGCCAACGTCCTGACTTTC.

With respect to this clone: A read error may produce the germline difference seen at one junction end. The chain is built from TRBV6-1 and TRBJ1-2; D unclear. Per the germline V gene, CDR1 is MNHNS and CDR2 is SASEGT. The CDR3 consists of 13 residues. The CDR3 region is CASSSHTNYGYTF. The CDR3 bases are TGTGCCAGCAGTTCCCACACTAATTATGGCTACACCTTC.

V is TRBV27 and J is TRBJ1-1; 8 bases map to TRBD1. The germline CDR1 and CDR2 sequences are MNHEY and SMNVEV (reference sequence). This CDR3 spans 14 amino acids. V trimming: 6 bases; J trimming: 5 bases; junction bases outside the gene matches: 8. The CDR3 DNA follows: TGTGCCAGCAGCCTAGGACAGGGAGGTACTGAAGCTTTCTTT. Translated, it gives CASSLGQGGTEAFF.

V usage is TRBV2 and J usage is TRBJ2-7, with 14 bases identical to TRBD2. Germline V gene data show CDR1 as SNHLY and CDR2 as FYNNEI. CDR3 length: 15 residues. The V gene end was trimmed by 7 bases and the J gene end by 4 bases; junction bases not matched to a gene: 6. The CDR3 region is CASMGTSGSAYEQYF. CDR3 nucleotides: TGTGCCAGCATGGGGACTAGCGGGAGTGCTTACGAGCAGTACTTC.

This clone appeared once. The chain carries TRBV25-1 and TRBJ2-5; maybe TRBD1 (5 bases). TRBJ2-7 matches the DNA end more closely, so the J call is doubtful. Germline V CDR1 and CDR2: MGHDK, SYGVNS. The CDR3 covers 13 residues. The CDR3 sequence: CASSHPRGYEQYF. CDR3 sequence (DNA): TGTGCCAGCAGCCACCCAAGGGGTTACGAGCAGTACTTC.

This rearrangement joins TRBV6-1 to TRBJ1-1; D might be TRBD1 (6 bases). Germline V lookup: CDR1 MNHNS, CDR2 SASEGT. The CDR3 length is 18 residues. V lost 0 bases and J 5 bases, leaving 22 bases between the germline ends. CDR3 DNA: TGTGCCAGCAGTGAAGCGATTAGGGTCGGGGGGCCTGGAACTGAAGCTTTCTTT. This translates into CASSEAIRVGGPGTEAFF.

The DNA of the CDR3 is TGTGCCAGCAGTTACTCGCCGGACAGGGGGTGGGACGAGCAGTACTTC. This encodes CASSYSPDRGWDEQYF. This rearrangement joins TRBV6-5 to TRBJ2-7; 10 positions match TRBD1. The CDR3 is 16 residues long. The germline CDR1 and CDR2 sequences are MNHEY and SVGAGI. Trimming at V came to 0 bases and at J to 5 bases, leaving 7 bases not matched to a gene.

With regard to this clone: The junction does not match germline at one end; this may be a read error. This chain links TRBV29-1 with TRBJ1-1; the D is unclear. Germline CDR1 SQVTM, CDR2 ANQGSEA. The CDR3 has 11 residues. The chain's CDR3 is CSVEGVTEAFF. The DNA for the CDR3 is TGCAGCGTGGAAGGCGTGACTGAAGCTTTCTTT.

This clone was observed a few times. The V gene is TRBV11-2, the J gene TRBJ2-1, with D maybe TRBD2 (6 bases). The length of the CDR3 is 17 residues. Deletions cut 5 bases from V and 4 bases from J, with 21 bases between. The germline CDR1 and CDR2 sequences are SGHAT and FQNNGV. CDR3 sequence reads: CASSGAGRTRGYNEQFF. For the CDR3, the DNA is TGTGCCAGCAGCGGGGCGGGACGCACCCGTGGGTACAATGAGCAGTTCTTC.

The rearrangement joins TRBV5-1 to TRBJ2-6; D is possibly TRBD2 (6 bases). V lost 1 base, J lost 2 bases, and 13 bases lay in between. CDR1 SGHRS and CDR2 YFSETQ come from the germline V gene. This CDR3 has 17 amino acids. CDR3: CASSLFPGVTGANVLTF. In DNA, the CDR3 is TGCGCCAGCAGCTTGTTTCCGGGAGTCACTGGGGCCAACGTCCTGACTTTC.